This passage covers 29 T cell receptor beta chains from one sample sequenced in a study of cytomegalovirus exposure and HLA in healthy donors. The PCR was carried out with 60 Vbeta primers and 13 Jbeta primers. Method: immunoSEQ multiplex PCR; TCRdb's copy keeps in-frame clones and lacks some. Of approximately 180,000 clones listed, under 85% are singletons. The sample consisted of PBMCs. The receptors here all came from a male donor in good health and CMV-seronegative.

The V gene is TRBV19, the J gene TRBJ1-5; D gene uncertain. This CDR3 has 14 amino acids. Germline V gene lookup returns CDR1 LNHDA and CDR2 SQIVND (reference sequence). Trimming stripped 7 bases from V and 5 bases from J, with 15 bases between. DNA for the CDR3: TGTGCCAGTACCTCGAGGGCGGGTCATCAGCCCCAGCATTTT. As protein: CASTSRAGHQPQHF.

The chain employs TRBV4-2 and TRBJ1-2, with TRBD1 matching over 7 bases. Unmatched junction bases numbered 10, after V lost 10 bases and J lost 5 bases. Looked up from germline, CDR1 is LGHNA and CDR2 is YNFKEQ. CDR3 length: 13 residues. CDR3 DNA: TGTGCCACCAGAGAACAGGGGCTGTATGGCTACACCTTC. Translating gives CATREQGLYGYTF.

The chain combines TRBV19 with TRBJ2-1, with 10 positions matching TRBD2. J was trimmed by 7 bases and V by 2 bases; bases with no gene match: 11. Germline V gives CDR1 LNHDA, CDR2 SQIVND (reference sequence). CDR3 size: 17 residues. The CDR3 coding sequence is TGTGCCAGTAGTATAACGGTAGCGGGGGGCCTTCTTAATGAGCAGTTCTTC. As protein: CASSITVAGGLLNEQFF.

The chain's CDR3 is CASTIEGPEGQFF. The CDR3 DNA sequence: TGTGCCAGCACGATCGAGGGTCCTGAGGGGCAGTTCTTC. V usage is TRBV7-9 and J usage is TRBJ2-1, with a possible D match to TRBD2 (5 bases). V gave up 7 bases and J gave up 12 bases, with 19 bases separating them. The CDR3 sequence is 13 residues long. Germline V gene lookup returns CDR1 SEHNR and CDR2 FQNEAQ (reference sequence).

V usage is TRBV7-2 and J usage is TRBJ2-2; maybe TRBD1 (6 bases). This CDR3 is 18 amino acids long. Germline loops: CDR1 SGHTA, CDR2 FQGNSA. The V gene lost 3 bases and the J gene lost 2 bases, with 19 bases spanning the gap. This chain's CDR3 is CASSLLSLGALNTGELFF. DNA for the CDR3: TGTGCCAGCAGCTTGTTGAGTCTGGGGGCGCTTAACACCGGGGAGCTGTTTTTT.

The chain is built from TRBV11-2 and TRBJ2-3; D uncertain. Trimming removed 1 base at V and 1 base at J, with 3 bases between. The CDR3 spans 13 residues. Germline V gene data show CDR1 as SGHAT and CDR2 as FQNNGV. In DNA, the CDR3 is TGTGCCAGCAGCTTAGGCGGCACAGATACGCAGTATTTT. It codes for CASSLGGTDTQYF.

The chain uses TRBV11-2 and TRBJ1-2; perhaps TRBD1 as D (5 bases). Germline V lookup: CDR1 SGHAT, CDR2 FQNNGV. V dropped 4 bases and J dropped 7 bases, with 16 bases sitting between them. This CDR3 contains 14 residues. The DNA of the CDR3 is TGTGCCAGCAGCTCCCTTCCGGGGGGAAGTGGCTACACCTTC. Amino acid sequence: CASSSLPGGSGYTF.

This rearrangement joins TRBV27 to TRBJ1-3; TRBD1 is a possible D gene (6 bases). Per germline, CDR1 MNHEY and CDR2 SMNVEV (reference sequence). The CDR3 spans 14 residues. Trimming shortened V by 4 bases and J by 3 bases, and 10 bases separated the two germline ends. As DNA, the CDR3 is TGTGCCAGCAGTTCAACAGGGATTGGAAACACCATATATTTT. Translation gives CASSSTGIGNTIYF.

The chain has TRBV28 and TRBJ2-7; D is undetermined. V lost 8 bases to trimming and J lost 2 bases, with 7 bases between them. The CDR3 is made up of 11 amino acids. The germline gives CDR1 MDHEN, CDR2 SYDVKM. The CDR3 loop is CASGTPYEQYF. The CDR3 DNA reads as TGTGCCAGCGGCACCCCCTACGAGCAGTACTTC.

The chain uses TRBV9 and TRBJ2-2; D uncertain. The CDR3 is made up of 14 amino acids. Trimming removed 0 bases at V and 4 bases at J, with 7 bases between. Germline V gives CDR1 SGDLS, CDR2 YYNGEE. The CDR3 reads CASSVAGLTGELFF. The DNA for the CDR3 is TGTGCCAGCAGCGTAGCAGGTCTCACCGGGGAGCTGTTTTTT.

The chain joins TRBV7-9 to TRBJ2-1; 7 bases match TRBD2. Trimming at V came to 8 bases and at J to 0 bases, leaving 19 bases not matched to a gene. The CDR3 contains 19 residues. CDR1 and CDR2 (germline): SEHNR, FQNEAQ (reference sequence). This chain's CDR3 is CASPYIGSSGKSSYNEQFF. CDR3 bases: TGTGCCAGCCCCTACATCGGGTCTAGCGGAAAGAGCTCCTACAATGAGCAGTTCTTC.

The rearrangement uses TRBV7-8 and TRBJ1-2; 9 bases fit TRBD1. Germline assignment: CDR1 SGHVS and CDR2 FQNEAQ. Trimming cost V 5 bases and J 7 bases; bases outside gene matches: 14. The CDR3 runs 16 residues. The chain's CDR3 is CASSQSTGGARGGYTF. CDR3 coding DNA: TGTGCCAGCAGCCAAAGCACAGGGGGCGCGCGTGGTGGCTACACCTTC.

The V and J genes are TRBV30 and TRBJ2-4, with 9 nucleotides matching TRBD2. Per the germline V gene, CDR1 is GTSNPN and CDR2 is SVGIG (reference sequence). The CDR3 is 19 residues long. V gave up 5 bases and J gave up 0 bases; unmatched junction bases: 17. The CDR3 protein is CAWDIGTSWEHLAKNIQYF. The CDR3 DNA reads TGTGCCTGGGATATCGGGACTAGCTGGGAACACCTAGCCAAAAACATTCAGTACTTC.

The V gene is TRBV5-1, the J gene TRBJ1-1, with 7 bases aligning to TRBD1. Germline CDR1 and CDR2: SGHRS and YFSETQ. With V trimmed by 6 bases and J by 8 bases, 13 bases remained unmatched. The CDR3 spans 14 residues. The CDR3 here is CASTVIGTAEEAFF. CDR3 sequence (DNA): TGCGCCAGCACCGTGATTGGGACAGCCGAAGAAGCTTTCTTT.

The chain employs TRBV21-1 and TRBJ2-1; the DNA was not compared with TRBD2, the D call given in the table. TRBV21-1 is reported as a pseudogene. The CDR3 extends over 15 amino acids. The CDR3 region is CASSMGGSSYNEQFF. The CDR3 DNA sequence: TGTGCCAGCAGCATGGGAGGAAGCTCCTACAATGAGCAGTTCTTC.

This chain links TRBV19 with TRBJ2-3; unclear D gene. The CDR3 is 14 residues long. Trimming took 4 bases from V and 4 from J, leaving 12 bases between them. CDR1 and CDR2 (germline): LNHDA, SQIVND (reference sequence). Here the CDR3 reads CASSRSQQADTQYF. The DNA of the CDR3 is TGTGCCAGTAGTAGGTCCCAACAAGCAGATACGCAGTATTTT.

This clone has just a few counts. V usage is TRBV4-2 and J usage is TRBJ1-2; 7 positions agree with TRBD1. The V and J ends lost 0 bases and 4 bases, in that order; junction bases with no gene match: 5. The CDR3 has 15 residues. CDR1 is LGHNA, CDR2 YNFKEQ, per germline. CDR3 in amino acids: CASSQDRRGPYGYTF. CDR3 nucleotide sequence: TGTGCCAGCAGCCAAGATAGGAGGGGGCCCTATGGCTACACCTTC.

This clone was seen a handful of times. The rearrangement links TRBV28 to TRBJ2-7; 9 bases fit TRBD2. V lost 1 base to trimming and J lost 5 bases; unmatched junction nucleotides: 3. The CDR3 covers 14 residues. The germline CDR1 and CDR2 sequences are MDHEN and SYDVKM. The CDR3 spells CASSLSSGMNEQYF. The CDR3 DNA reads TGTGCCAGCAGTTTATCTAGCGGGATGAACGAGCAGTACTTC.

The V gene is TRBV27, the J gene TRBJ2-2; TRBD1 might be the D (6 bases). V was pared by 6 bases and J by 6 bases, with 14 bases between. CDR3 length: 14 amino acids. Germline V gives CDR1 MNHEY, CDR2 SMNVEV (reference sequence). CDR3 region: CASRLRQVSGELFF. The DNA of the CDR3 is TGTGCCAGCAGACTAAGACAGGTTTCCGGGGAGCTGTTTTTT.

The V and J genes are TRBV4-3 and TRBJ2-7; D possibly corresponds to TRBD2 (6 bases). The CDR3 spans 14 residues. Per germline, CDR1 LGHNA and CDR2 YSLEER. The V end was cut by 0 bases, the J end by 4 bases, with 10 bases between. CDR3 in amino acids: CASSQDGGKYEQYF. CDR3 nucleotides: TGCGCCAGCAGCCAAGACGGGGGAAAGTACGAGCAGTACTTC.

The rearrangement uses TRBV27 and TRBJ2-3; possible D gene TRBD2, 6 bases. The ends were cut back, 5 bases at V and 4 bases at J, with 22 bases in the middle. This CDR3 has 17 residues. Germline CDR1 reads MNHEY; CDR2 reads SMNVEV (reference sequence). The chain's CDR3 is CASSPRARAGVADTQYF. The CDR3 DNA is TGTGCCAGCAGTCCCCGGGCCAGAGCGGGCGTGGCAGATACGCAGTATTTT.

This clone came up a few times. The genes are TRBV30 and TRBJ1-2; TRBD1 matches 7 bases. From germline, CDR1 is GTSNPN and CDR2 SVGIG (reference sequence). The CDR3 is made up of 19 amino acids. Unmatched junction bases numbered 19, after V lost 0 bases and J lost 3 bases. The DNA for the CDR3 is TGTGCCTGGAGTGTGGGAACCATAAAGACAGGGCATTATCACTATGGCTACACCTTC. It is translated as CAWSVGTIKTGHYHYGYTF. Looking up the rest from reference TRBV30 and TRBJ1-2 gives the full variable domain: SQTIHQWPATLVQPVGSPLSLECTVEGTSNPNLYWYRQAAGRGLQLLFYSVGIGQISSEVPQNLSASRPQDRQFILSSKKLLLSDSGFYLCAWSVGTIKTGHYHYGYTFGSGTRLTVV.

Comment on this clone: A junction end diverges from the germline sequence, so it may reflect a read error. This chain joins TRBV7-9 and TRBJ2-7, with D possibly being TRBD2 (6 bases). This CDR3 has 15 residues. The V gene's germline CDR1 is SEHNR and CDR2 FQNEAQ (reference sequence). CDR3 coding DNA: TGTTCCAGCACCCCGGACGGGGGATTCCGTTACGAGCAGTACTTC. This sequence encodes CSSTPDGGFRYEQYF.

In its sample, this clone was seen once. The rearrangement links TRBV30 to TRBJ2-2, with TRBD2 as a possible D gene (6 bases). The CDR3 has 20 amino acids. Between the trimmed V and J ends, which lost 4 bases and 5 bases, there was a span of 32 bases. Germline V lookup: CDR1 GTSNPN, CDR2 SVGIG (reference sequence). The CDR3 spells CAWTPIGGVRAISRTGELFF. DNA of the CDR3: TGTGCCTGGACCCCCATTGGAGGGGTTAGGGCGATCTCTAGGACCGGGGAGCTGTTTTTT.

The CDR3: CASSSAGASGNTIYF. CDR3 sequence (DNA): TGTGCCAGCAGTTCGGCGGGGGCCTCCGGAAACACCATATATTTT. The genes are TRBV28 and TRBJ1-3, with TRBD1 as a possible D gene (6 bases). Germline lookup yields CDR1 MDHEN and CDR2 SYDVKM. This CDR3 has 15 residues. V was pared by 4 bases and J by 4 bases, with 14 bases between.

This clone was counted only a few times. The CDR3: CASSAYGTGARETQYF. In DNA form, the CDR3 reads TGTGCCAGCAGCGCCTACGGGACAGGGGCACGAGAGACCCAGTACTTC. The genes are TRBV14 and TRBJ2-5; the match to TRBD1 covers 10 bases. This CDR3 has 16 residues. Germline values: CDR1 SGHDN, CDR2 FVKESK. V was clipped by 5 bases and J by 4 bases; unmatched bases: 10.

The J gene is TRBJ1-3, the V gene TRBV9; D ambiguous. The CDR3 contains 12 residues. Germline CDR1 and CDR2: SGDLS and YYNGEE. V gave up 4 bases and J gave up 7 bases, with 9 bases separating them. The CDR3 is CASSPARNTIYF. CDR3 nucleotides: TGTGCCAGCAGCCCCGCGAGGAACACCATATATTTT.

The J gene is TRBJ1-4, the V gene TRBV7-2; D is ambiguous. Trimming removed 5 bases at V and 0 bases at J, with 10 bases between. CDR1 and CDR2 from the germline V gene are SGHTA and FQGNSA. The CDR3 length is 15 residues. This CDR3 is CASSPGIATNEKLFF. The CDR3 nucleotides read TGTGCCAGCAGCCCTGGCATTGCAACTAATGAAAAACTGTTTTTT.

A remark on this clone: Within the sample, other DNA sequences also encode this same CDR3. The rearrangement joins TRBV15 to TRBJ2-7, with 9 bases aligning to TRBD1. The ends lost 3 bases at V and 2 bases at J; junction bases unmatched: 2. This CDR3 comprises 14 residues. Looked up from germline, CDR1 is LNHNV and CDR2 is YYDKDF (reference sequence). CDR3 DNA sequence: TGTGCCACCAGCAGGGACAGGGGCACCTACGAGCAGTACTTC. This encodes CATSRDRGTYEQYF.